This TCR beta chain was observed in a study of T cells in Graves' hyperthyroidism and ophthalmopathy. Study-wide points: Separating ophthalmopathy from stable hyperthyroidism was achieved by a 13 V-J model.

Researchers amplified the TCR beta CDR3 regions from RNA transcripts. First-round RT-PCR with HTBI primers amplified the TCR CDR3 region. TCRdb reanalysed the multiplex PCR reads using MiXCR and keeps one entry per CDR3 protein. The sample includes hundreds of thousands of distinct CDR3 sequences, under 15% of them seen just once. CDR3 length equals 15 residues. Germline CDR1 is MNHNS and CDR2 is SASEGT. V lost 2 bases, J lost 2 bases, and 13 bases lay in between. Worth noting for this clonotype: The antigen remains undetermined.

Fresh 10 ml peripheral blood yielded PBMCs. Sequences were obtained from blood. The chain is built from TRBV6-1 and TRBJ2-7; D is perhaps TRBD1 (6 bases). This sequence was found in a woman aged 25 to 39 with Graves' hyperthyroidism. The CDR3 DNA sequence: TGTGCCAGCAGTGAAATAACAGAGGGGGCCTACGAGCAGTACTTC. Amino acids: CASSEITEGAYEQYF.